Listed below are T cell receptor beta chains from one sample, sequenced in a study of radiotherapy plus CTLA-4 blockade in lung cancer. Assay used: immunoSEQ multiplex PCR; TCRdb lists only in-frame clones, some missing. This sample has around 90,000 clones, with over 80% found just once. The sequenced sample was peripheral blood, obtained from a patient treated with radiotherapy plus ipilimumab. The source of these receptors is a human donor with non-small cell lung cancer that progressed on radiotherapy plus ipilimumab. CDR3s include the opening cysteine and the closing phenylalanine or tryptophan. A D gene is named only where the DNA matches it firmly. The size entry is marked missing in some rows and otherwise reads once, few, many or a size class.

j_call | clone_size | d_call | v_call | cdr3_nt | cdr3_aa
TRBJ2-3 | - | TRBD1 | TRBV27 | TGTGCCAGCAGCCCAGAGGGACAGGGAACAGATACGCAGTATTTT | CASSPEGQGTDTQYF
TRBJ1-4 | - | - | TRBV4-2 | TGTGCCAGCAGCCAAGGGGGATATGAAAAACTGTTTTTT | CASSQGGYEKLFF
TRBJ1-3 | - | - | TRBV25-1 | TGTGCCAGCAGCGAATCAGGGTATGCAAACACCATATATTTT | CASSESGYANTIYF
TRBJ1-1 | - | - | TRBV27 | TGTGCCAGCAGTTCCGGACACGGCGAAGCTTTCTTT | CASSSGHGEAFF
TRBJ2-5 | - | TRBD2 | TRBV5-1 | TGCGCCAGCAGCTTGTGGGGACGGCGGGAGGTCCAAGAGACCCAGTACTTC | CASSLWGRREVQETQYF
TRBJ2-1 | - | - | TRBV7-3 | TGTGCCAGCAGCTTAGGCAATGAGCAGTTCTTC | CASSLGNEQFF
TRBJ2-7 | once | - | TRBV13 | TGTGCCAGCAGCTTTAGGGGGAGCTACGAGCAGTACTTC | CASSFRGSYEQYF
TRBJ1-5 | few | - | TRBV4-2 | TGTGCCAGCAGCCAAGAATGGGGTAATCAGCCCCAGCATTTT | CASSQEWGNQPQHF
TRBJ2-1 | - | TRBD1 | TRBV2 | TGTGCCAGCAGTGGCGGACAGGGCACTTGGAATGAGCAGTTCTTC | CASSGGQGTWNEQFF
TRBJ2-7 | - | - | TRBV7-9 | TGTGCCAGCAGCCTCAGCAGAAATTCGCCACACGAGCAGTACTTC | CASSLSRNSPHEQYF
TRBJ2-5 | - | - | TRBV9 | TGTGCCAGCAGCGTGGGATCTGTGGAGCAGTACTTC | CASSVGSVEQYF
TRBJ1-1 | few | - | TRBV4-3 | TGCGCCAGCAGCCAAGATGGGCGGGGTGGGAACACTGAAGCTTTCTTT | CASSQDGRGGNTEAFF
TRBJ2-2 | - | - | TRBV9 | TGTGCCAGCAGCCCGGGTGGCCCGAACACCGGGGAGCTGTTTTTT | CASSPGGPNTGELFF
TRBJ1-2 | few | - | TRBV9 | TGTGCCTCAGCCTCTAACTATGGCTACACCTTC | CASASNYGYTF
TRBJ2-3 | - | - | TRBV7-9 | TGTGCCAGCAGCACAGTCGGGGATACGCAGTATTTT | CASSTVGDTQYF
TRBJ2-7 | - | TRBD1 | TRBV25-1 | TGTGCCAGCAGTCAGTCCGGGACAGTTACCTACGAGCAGTACTTC | CASSQSGTVTYEQYF
TRBJ2-3 | - | TRBD2 | TRBV2 | TGTGCCAGCAGTGTTGCGGGGGGGGAAGATACGCAGTATTTT | CASSVAGGEDTQYF
TRBJ2-1 | few | - | TRBV7-2 | TGTGCCAGCAGGCAAGTCAGGGGACGCAATGAGCAGTTCTTC | CASRQVRGRNEQFF
TRBJ2-2 | - | - | TRBV13 | TGTGCCAGCACCACACCGAATCAACAGGTCCTCGGGAACACCGGGGAGCTGTTTTTT | CASTTPNQQVLGNTGELFF
TRBJ2-7 | - | - | TRBV21-1 | TGTGCCAGCAGCAAAGCCCAGACAGGTTCTGCCTACGAGCAGTACTTC | CASSKAQTGSAYEQYF
TRBJ2-5 | - | - | TRBV21-1 | TGTGCCAGCAGCAAAGGTAACGTGGGGGTGGTAGAGACCCAGTACTTC | CASSKGNVGVVETQYF
TRBJ1-1 | - | - | TRBV27 | TGTGCCAGCAGGTCAGCGTCGTCGGCTGAAGCTTTCTTT | CASRSASSAEAFF
TRBJ2-7 | - | TRBD1 | TRBV4-1 | TGTGCCAGCAGCCAACTAGGACAGGTCACCTACGAGCAGTACTTC | CASSQLGQVTYEQYF
TRBJ2-1 | - | TRBD2 | TRBV9 | TGTGCCAGCAGCGTAGAGGTAGGACTAGCGGCCAATGAGCAGTTCTTC | CASSVEVGLAANEQFF
TRBJ2-7 | once | TRBD2 | TRBV7-2 | TGTGCCAGCAGCTCGACTAGCGGGAGGGTCTCCTACGAGCAGTACTTC | CASSSTSGRVSYEQYF
TRBJ1-2 | - | TRBD1 | TRBV30 | TGTGCCTGGGCCCGGGACAGAAGTGGCTACACCTTC | CAWARDRSGYTF
TRBJ2-5 | few | - | TRBV7-9 | TGTGCCAGCAGCCCCCGGGGCCCCGAGACCCAGTACTTC | CASSPRGPETQYF
TRBJ1-5 | - | - | TRBV28 | TGTGCCAGCAGTTTAGGAGGGCTCAATCAGCCCCAGCATTTT | CASSLGGLNQPQHF
TRBJ1-1 | - | TRBD1 | TRBV11-3 | TGTGCCAGCAGCCCCCAGGGGGGGCAAGGAATACTGAACACTGAAGCTTTCTTT | CASSPQGGQGILNTEAFF
TRBJ2-1 | - | - | TRBV20-1 | TGCAGTGCGCCTGGGCTAGGGGAGCAGTTCTTC | CSAPGLGEQFF
TRBJ1-3 | - | TRBD1 | TRBV4-2 | TGTGCCAGCAGCCAACAATACAGGGGAGGTGGAAACACCATATATTTT | CASSQQYRGGGNTIYF
TRBJ2-5 | - | - | TRBV7-2 | TGTGCCAGCAGCTTAGTCGGGAGTCGGGAAGAGACCCAGTACTTC | CASSLVGSREETQYF
TRBJ2-3 | - | - | TRBV19 | TGTGCCAGTAGTATAGGACTGGGTACGCAGTATTTT | CASSIGLGTQYF
TRBJ2-1 | - | - | TRBV7-8 | TGTGCCAGCAGCTTGAAGGAGATCTATGAGCAGTTCTTC | CASSLKEIYEQFF
TRBJ1-2 | - | TRBD1 | TRBV27 | TGTGCCAGCAGTTTCAGGGGGAACTATGGCTACACCTTC | CASSFRGNYGYTF
TRBJ1-2 | - | - | TRBV27 | TGTGCCAGCAGGGCGGGGGGTAACTATGGCTACACCTTC | CASRAGGNYGYTF
TRBJ2-3 | - | - | TRBV9 | TGTGCCAGCAGCGTATTAGGGGGGGTTAGCACAGATACGCAGTATTTT | CASSVLGGVSTDTQYF
TRBJ2-5 | - | - | TRBV7-2 | TGTGCCAGCAGCTTAGGGGCTATTCCGGCGGACCAGTACTTC | CASSLGAIPADQYF
TRBJ1-1 | - | - | TRBV5-5 | TGTGCCAGCAGCCCCGGATTACGGGAAGCTTTCTTT | CASSPGLREAFF
TRBJ2-7 | once | - | TRBV29-1 | TGCAGCGCTGGAGGGGGACAGCAAACCTACGAGCAGTACTTC | CSAGGGQQTYEQYF
TRBJ1-5 | - | - | TRBV18 | TGTGCCAGCTCCGTGGACACCAGCTCTCAGCCCCAGCATTTT | CASSVDTSSQPQHF
TRBJ2-7 | - | TRBD2 | TRBV6-5 | TGTGCCAGCAAGCCCCGGGAGGGTGGGCGAGGGCAGTACTTC | CASKPREGGRGQYF
TRBJ2-7 | few | - | TRBV21-1 | TGTGCCAGCAACCCGGGATCTATCTACGAGCAGTACTTC | CASNPGSIYEQYF
TRBJ2-7 | - | TRBD2 | TRBV10-3 | TGTGCCATCAGGGGGACTAGCGGGAGCTACGAGCAGTACTTC | CAIRGTSGSYEQYF
TRBJ2-3 | - | - | TRBV2 | TGTGCCAGCGGGCCGGGAGACGTGAAAGATACGCAGTATTTT | CASGPGDVKDTQYF
TRBJ1-1 | - | - | TRBV5-1 | TGCGCCAGCAGCTTGACGGCTCTCGGGGGACCTGAAGCTTTCTTT | CASSLTALGGPEAFF
TRBJ1-4 | - | - | TRBV27 | TGTGCCAGCAGTTCTCGGGGAGGGAGAGAAAAACTGTTTTTT | CASSSRGGREKLFF
TRBJ2-5 | - | TRBD2 | TRBV5-1 | TGCGCCAGCAGCTTGGGTAGCGGGGACGCAGAGACCCAGTACTTC | CASSLGSGDAETQYF
TRBJ1-2 | - | - | TRBV27 | TGTGCCAGCAGTTCTCAGACAAGTCTTTATGGCTACACCTTC | CASSSQTSLYGYTF
TRBJ1-1 | - | - | TRBV30 | TGTGCCTGGGGGCCCCAGGGATCGAACACTGAAGCTTTCTTT | CAWGPQGSNTEAFF
TRBJ1-2 | - | - | TRBV6-1 | TGTGCCAGCAACGACGGAACCAACTATGGCTACACCTTC | CASNDGTNYGYTF
TRBJ1-1 | - | - | TRBV30 | TGTGCCTGGAGTCGACTGAACACTGAAGCTTTCTTT | CAWSRLNTEAFF
TRBJ2-7 | - | TRBD1 | TRBV29-1 | TGCAGCGCCTCCGGGACAGCCTACGAGCAGTACTTC | CSASGTAYEQYF
TRBJ2-5 | - | TRBD2 | TRBV2 | TGTGCCAGCAGGCTAGCGGGAGGGGGGACCCAGTACTTC | CASRLAGGGTQYF
TRBJ1-2 | - | - | TRBV29-1 | TGCAGCGTTGACGGGGGAGTCTATGGCTACACCTTC | CSVDGGVYGYTF
TRBJ2-3 | - | TRBD2 | TRBV6-6 | TGTGCCAGCAGCTCGGGACTAGCGGGGGCCACAGATACGCAGTATTTT | CASSSGLAGATDTQYF
TRBJ2-1 | few | - | TRBV11-3 | TGTGCCAGCAGCTTAGATGGCCCCTCCTACAATGAGCAGTTCTTC | CASSLDGPSYNEQFF